Below, 8 T cell receptor beta chains from the same sample are listed, as sequenced in a study of shared clonotypes between healthy human individuals. Clones were read by immunoSEQ multiplex PCR, and TCRdb kept only the in-frame ones, dropping some. In the table there are 600,000 to 800,000 clones, over 55% of which are singletons. The sequencing sample was made of memory CD4+ T cells sorted from blood. The subset denotes: CD45RA-negative fraction. The receptors derive from a woman aged 25 to 39 in good health.

The chain has TRBV6-6 and TRBJ2-3; no definite D call. Germline V CDR1 and CDR2: MNHNY, SVGAGI (reference sequence). This CDR3 has 13 amino acids. V was clipped by 10 bases and J by 1 base, with 12 bases between them. The chain's CDR3 is CAIRLGGTDTQYF. For the CDR3, the DNA is TGTGCCATAAGACTGGGTGGCACAGATACGCAGTATTTT.

The genes are TRBV7-8 and TRBJ1-3, with unresolved D. CDR3 size: 17 residues. The germline CDR1 and CDR2 sequences are SGHVS and FQNEAQ. The V and J ends lost 5 bases and 4 bases respectively, with 21 bases between them. As DNA, the CDR3 is TGTGCCAGCAGCCCCAGGCCGGCCCCTTGGGGAGGAAACACCATATATTTT. Translated, it gives CASSPRPAPWGGNTIYF. Based on the CDR3 plus reference TRBV7-8 and TRBJ1-3, the full variable domain is GAGVSQSPRYKVAKRGQDVALRCDPISGHVSLFWYQQALGQGPEFLTYFQNEAQLDKSGLPSDRFFAERPEGSVSTLKIQRTQQEDSAVYLCASSPRPAPWGGNTIYFGEGSWLTVV.

V is TRBV6-1 and J is TRBJ1-2, with 7 bases that match TRBD1. CDR1 and CDR2 (germline): MNHNS, SASEGT. The CDR3 covers 14 residues. V lost 7 bases to trimming and J lost 3 bases; unmatched junction nucleotides: 8. CDR3 sequence (DNA): TGTGCCAGCATAGTCGGCCAGGGGGACTATGGCTACACCTTC. Its protein product is CASIVGQGDYGYTF.

The CDR3 nucleotides are TGTGCCAGCAGCCCTGATGGAGCGGGAGGTACCACAGATACGCAGTATTTT. Translated, it gives CASSPDGAGGTTDTQYF. The rearrangement links TRBV11-1 to TRBJ2-3, with 9 bases identical to TRBD2. CDR1 SGHAT and CDR2 FQDESV come from the germline V gene (reference sequence). This CDR3 region has 17 residues. Trimming cost V 5 bases and J 2 bases; bases outside gene matches: 11.

The chain joins TRBV7-3 to TRBJ2-3; the D is unclear. Germline lookup yields CDR1 SGHTA and CDR2 FQGTGA. Trimming left V 5 bases short and J 6 bases short, with 12 bases between. CDR3 size: 13 residues. The CDR3: CASSLTRSDTQYF. The CDR3 DNA follows: TGTGCCAGCAGCCTGACCCGAAGCGATACGCAGTATTTT. Full variable domain (rest looked up from reference TRBV7-3 and TRBJ2-3): GAGVSQTPSNKVTEKGKYVELRCDPISGHTALYWYRQSLGQGPEFLIYFQGTGAADDSGLPNDRFFAVRPEGSVSTLKIQRTERGDSAVYLCASSLTRSDTQYFGPGTRLTVL.

This clone was counted between two and nine times. J is TRBJ1-1 and V is TRBV10-1; D is uncertain. CDR1 WNHNN and CDR2 SYGVQD come from the germline V gene (reference sequence). Trimming took 2 bases from V and 4 from J, leaving 5 bases between them. The CDR3 has 12 amino acids. The chain's CDR3 is CASSEGATEAFF. DNA of the CDR3: TGCGCCAGCAGTGAGGGTGCCACTGAAGCTTTCTTT.

The chain has TRBV30 and TRBJ1-5, with TRBD1 matching 7 bases. Trimming took 3 bases from V and 2 from J; bases not matched to a gene: 13. From germline, CDR1 is GTSNPN and CDR2 SVGIG (reference sequence). The CDR3 length is 17 residues. The CDR3 spells CAWSLGTAKGGNQPQHF. The CDR3 region has the DNA TGTGCCTGGAGCCTAGGGACAGCCAAAGGGGGCAATCAGCCCCAGCATTTT.

The chain employs TRBV27 and TRBJ2-6; D remains unclear. V was clipped by 5 bases and J by 7 bases, with 6 bases between them. Germline CDR1 reads MNHEY; CDR2 reads SMNVEV (reference sequence). This CDR3 is built from 12 residues. The CDR3 region is CASSGSANVLTF. In nucleotides, the CDR3 is TGTGCCAGCAGTGGCTCCGCCAACGTCCTGACTTTC. Using reference TRBV27 and TRBJ2-6 for the parts outside the CDR3, the full variable domain is EAQVTQNPRYLITVTGKKLTVTCSQNMNHEYMSWYRQDPGLGLRQIYYSMNVEVTDKGDVPEGYKVSRKEKRNFPLILESPSPNQTSLYFCASSGSANVLTFGAGSRLTVL.